These 5 T cell receptor beta chains were all obtained from the same sample, sequenced in a study of T-cell memory formation after mild COVID-19. One entry per CDR3 protein results from TCRdb running MiXCR on the 5' RACE reads. Among about 100,000 distinct CDR3 sequences, 11% were seen once, and the ten largest hold about 40%. Sequenced sample: PBMCs or a T cell subset sorted from them (not recorded which). The receptor source for this set is a young man who had mild COVID-19 (a few samples of this study predate the infection). Cell type and time point are not known.

The chain employs TRBV6-2 or TRBV6-3 and TRBJ2-3; D is tentatively TRBD1 or TRBD2 (6 bases each). V lost 0 bases and J 4 bases, leaving 14 bases between the germline ends. This CDR3 is 16 amino acids long. Germline CDR1 and CDR2: MNHEY and SVGEGT. The CDR3 region is CASSYSRGLVPDTQYF. Written as DNA, the CDR3 is TGTGCCAGCAGTTACTCACGGGGGCTGGTTCCAGATACGCAGTATTTT.

This clonotype was detected a few times. V is TRBV7-9 and J is TRBJ1-1; the D is unclear. The CDR3 covers 15 residues. The V gene lost 1 base and the J gene lost 4 bases, with 13 bases spanning the gap. Germline V gives CDR1 SEHNR, CDR2 FQNEAQ (reference sequence). CDR3 protein: CASSLVGPLGTEAFF. The CDR3 DNA reads TGTGCCAGCAGCTTAGTAGGGCCCCTGGGCACTGAAGCTTTCTTT.

The chain couples TRBV12-3 or TRBV12-4 to TRBJ2-4; D is ambiguous. Trimming took 1 base from V and 0 from J, leaving 7 bases between them. This CDR3 spans 15 amino acids. The CDR3 DNA reads TGTGCCAGCAGTTTAGGAGGCATAGCCAAAAACATTCAGTACTTC. It translates to CASSLGGIAKNIQYF.

The gene calls are TRBV19 and TRBJ2-1; D is tentatively TRBD1 or TRBD2 (5 bases each). Germline-derived CDR1 and CDR2 are LNHDA and SQIVND (reference sequence). This CDR3 has 11 amino acids. The V end was cut by 5 bases, the J end by 10 bases, with 9 bases between. The chain's CDR3 is CASSGDGEQFF. As DNA, the CDR3 is TGTGCCAGTAGTGGGGACGGGGAGCAGTTCTTC.

This clonotype was observed a handful of times. The J gene is TRBJ1-4, the V gene TRBV7-9; TRBD1 might be the D (5 bases). Germline V gene data show CDR1 as SEHNR and CDR2 as FQNEAQ (reference sequence). This CDR3 contains 15 residues. V was cut by 1 base and J by 10 bases, with 16 bases left in between. CDR3 loop: CASSLVAGETGKLFF. In DNA form, the CDR3 reads TGTGCCAGCAGCTTAGTGGCGGGGGAAACGGGAAAACTGTTTTTT.